This TCR beta chain was sequenced in a study of blood T cell repertoires in COVID-19. Study-wide background: COVID-19 samples from acute and convalescent phases originated in the United States, Italy and Spain. In each case, the material was cDNA or gDNA derived from T cells, B-cell-depleted T cells, or PBMCs.

This CDR3 is 15 amino acids long. The ends were cut back, 0 bases at V and 2 bases at J, with 9 bases in the middle. Germline V gives CDR1 MGHRA, CDR2 YSYEKL. Original methodology: For nucleated cells, counts were estimated from reference gene primer amplification. TCRdb's copy holds only in-frame clones and misses some; the assay was immunoSEQ multiplex PCR. V and J calls and clone size are those listed in that table; D and trimming were worked out from the DNA. The sample includes 250,000 to 300,000 clones, around 87% of them seen just once. The receptor was derived from a woman aged 45-59 years who had recovered from COVID-19. The sequenced sample was peripheral blood. V and J are TRBV4-1 and TRBJ2-3, with a tentative D call TRBD1 (5 bases). The CDR3 loop reads CASSQESTDTDTQYF. DNA of the CDR3: TGCGCCAGCAGCCAAGAATCGACAGACACAGATACGCAGTATTTT.